One sample yielded the 16 T cell receptor beta chains listed below, sequenced in a study of CD8 T cells in Susac syndrome. With random hexamers, roughly 0.45 to 1 ug RNA was reverse transcribed. Via MiXCR, TCRdb re-called the immunoSEQ multiplex PCR reads, giving one row per CDR3 protein. The sample carries about 69,000 distinct CDR3 sequences, around 90% recorded once. Sequencing was performed on CD8+ T cells from PBMCs. These receptors came from a human donor with multiple sclerosis.

This rearrangement joins TRBV28 to TRBJ1-1; a possible D gene is TRBD1 (6 bases). The CDR3 consists of 13 residues. From germline, CDR1 is MDHEN and CDR2 SYDVKM. The germline V and J ends were trimmed by 3 bases and 3 bases, with 8 bases remaining between them. CDR3 protein: CASSFRGYTEAFF. CDR3 sequence (DNA): TGTGCCAGCAGTTTCAGGGGATACACTGAAGCTTTCTTT.

The chain uses TRBV3-1 and TRBJ1-2; D is possibly TRBD1 (6 bases). The V end lost 3 bases, the J end lost 3 bases, and 26 bases lay between the germline ends. Germline values: CDR1 LGHDT, CDR2 YNNKEL (reference sequence). CDR3 length: 19 amino acids. CDR3 residues: CASSQVYPKGQGLHYGYTF. Here the CDR3 DNA reads TGTGCCAGCAGCCAGGTCTATCCGAAAGGTCAGGGGTTGCACTATGGCTACACCTTC.

The V and J genes are TRBV29-1 and TRBJ2-2; tentatively, D is TRBD2 (6 bases). The CDR3 covers 12 residues. V was pared by 6 bases and J by 6 bases, with 11 bases between. CDR1 and CDR2 from the germline V gene are SQVTM and ANQGSEA. CDR3 protein: CSVYGGSGELFF. The CDR3 DNA is TGCAGCGTATATGGGGGGTCCGGGGAGCTGTTTTTT.

The chain joins TRBV27 to TRBJ2-3; the match to TRBD2 covers 10 bases. V was clipped by 2 bases and J by 3 bases; unmatched bases: 8. The CDR3 has 17 amino acids. Germline lookup yields CDR1 MNHEY and CDR2 SMNVEV (reference sequence). The CDR3 here is CASSLLASGSLTDTQYF. CDR3 nucleotides: TGTGCCAGCAGTTTACTTGCTAGCGGGAGTTTAACAGATACGCAGTATTTT.

The V gene is TRBV27, the J gene TRBJ1-5; D is perhaps TRBD1 (5 bases). Trimming stripped 5 bases from V and 5 bases from J, with 10 bases between. CDR1 and CDR2 (germline): MNHEY, SMNVEV (reference sequence). The CDR3 covers 13 residues. The CDR3 region is CASSLVGDQPQHF. CDR3 DNA: TGTGCCAGCAGTCTAGTGGGGGATCAGCCCCAGCATTTT.

The chain employs TRBV4-3 and TRBJ1-1; TRBD1 agrees at 7 bases. Germline loops: CDR1 LGHNA, CDR2 YSLEER. The trim removed 1 base at V and 1 base at J, leaving 12 bases unmatched. The CDR3 contains 18 residues. CDR3 sequence reads: CASSQGPANRGQNTEAFF. The CDR3 DNA is TGCGCCAGCAGCCAAGGGCCGGCAAACAGGGGCCAGAACACTGAAGCTTTCTTT.

This clonotype was counted a few times. The chain combines TRBV12-3 or TRBV12-4 with TRBJ2-7; 7 bases line up with TRBD2. The CDR3 sequence is 14 residues long. V lost 3 bases and J lost 1; bases outside the gene matches: 3. As DNA, the CDR3 is TGTGCCAGCAGTTTTCTCGGGGGGTCCTACGAGCAGTACTTC. This translates into CASSFLGGSYEQYF.

The chain couples TRBV3-1 to TRBJ2-3; D may be TRBD2 (6 bases). This CDR3 comprises 17 residues. The germline CDR1 and CDR2 sequences are LGHDT and YNNKEL (reference sequence). The V end was cut by 1 base, the J end by 3 bases, with 17 bases between. The CDR3 nucleotides are TGTGCCAGCAGCCAAGGCGGGGTGATGGGTGTGACAGATACGCAGTATTTT. The encoded protein is CASSQGGVMGVTDTQYF.

V gene TRBV5-6 combines with J gene TRBJ2-1, with 14 bases aligning to TRBD2. The CDR3 spans 17 residues. Trimming cost V 1 base and J 8 bases; bases outside gene matches: 8. CDR1 SGHDT and CDR2 YYEEEE come from the germline V gene. The CDR3, as DNA: TGTGCCAGCAGCTTGATCCGACTAGCGGGAGGGCCACATGAGCAGTTCTTC. Translating it yields CASSLIRLAGGPHEQFF.

This clonotype occurred a few times. The chain recombines TRBV6-1 with TRBJ1-6; no clear D. CDR1 is MNHNS, CDR2 SASEGT, per germline. The V and J ends lost 6 bases and 9 bases respectively, with 12 bases between them. The length of the CDR3 is 13 residues. The CDR3 bases are TGTGCCAGCAGAGCCGGGGTCCCTTCACCCCTCCACTTT. It yields the protein CASRAGVPSPLHF.

This chain connects TRBV7-9 to TRBJ1-1, with D hard to call. V was pared by 2 bases and J by 8 bases, with 9 bases between. Germline V CDR1 and CDR2: SEHNR, FQNEAQ (reference sequence). The CDR3 is made up of 12 amino acids. CDR3 bases: TGTGCCAGCAGCTTATCCGCAGAGGAAGCTTTCTTT. Its protein is CASSLSAEEAFF.

V is TRBV4-1 and J is TRBJ1-5; D gene uncertain. The CDR3 is 14 residues long. The germline gives CDR1 MGHRA, CDR2 YSYEKL. The V end lost 4 bases, the J end lost 3 bases, and 10 bases lay between the germline ends. The CDR3 region is CASSLSADNQPQHF. The CDR3 bases are TGCGCCAGCAGCCTCAGTGCGGACAATCAGCCCCAGCATTTT.

The chain recombines TRBV7-9 with TRBJ2-2; tentative D call: TRBD1 (5 bases). Deletions cut 8 bases from V and 1 base from J, with 11 bases between. Germline V CDR1 and CDR2: SEHNR, FQNEAQ (reference sequence). This CDR3 spans 14 amino acids. The CDR3 spells CASYLTGNTGELFF. For the CDR3, the DNA is TGTGCCAGCTACCTCACAGGGAACACCGGGGAGCTGTTTTTT.

The V and J genes are TRBV7-8 and TRBJ2-1; D is tentatively TRBD1 or TRBD2 (5 bases each). In germline, CDR1 is SGHVS, CDR2 FQNEAQ. CDR3 size: 17 residues. Between the trimmed V and J ends, which lost 6 bases and 4 bases, there was a span of 22 bases. The DNA for the CDR3 is TGTGCCAGCAGACGAGAACCGGGACCTGAGGGGTACAATGAGCAGTTCTTC. Encoded protein: CASRREPGPEGYNEQFF.

V usage is TRBV9 and J usage is TRBJ2-3; 10 positions agree with TRBD2. The trim removed 7 bases at V and 6 bases at J, leaving 8 bases unmatched. Germline lookup yields CDR1 SGDLS and CDR2 YYNGEE. This CDR3 is 14 amino acids long. CDR3 nucleotide sequence: TGTGCCAGCTGTGTAGCGGGGGGTTACGATACGCAGTATTTT. Translated: CASCVAGGYDTQYF.

The gene calls are TRBV7-9 and TRBJ2-7; 10 bases align to TRBD1. Trimming took 4 bases from V and 4 from J; bases not matched to a gene: 7. Germline lookup yields CDR1 SEHNR and CDR2 FQNEAQ (reference sequence). The CDR3 runs 15 residues. CDR3 loop: CASSSQTGGVYEQYF. DNA of the CDR3: TGTGCCAGCAGCTCCCAGACAGGGGGCGTATACGAGCAGTACTTC.